This T cell receptor (beta chain) comes out of a study of blood T cell repertoires in COVID-19. Turning to the study itself: COVID-19 samples, acute and convalescent, were from the United States, Italy and Spain. PBMCs, B-cell-depleted T cells, or T cells provided the cDNA or gDNA that made up the material.

The V gene lost 1 base and the J gene lost 2 bases, with 3 bases spanning the gap. The V gene's germline CDR1 is GTSNPN and CDR2 SVGIG (reference sequence). The length of the CDR3 is 11 residues. Authors' processing steps: Counts of nucleated cells, estimated from reference gene primer amplification, were obtained. Here immunoSEQ multiplex PCR was the method, and the copy in TCRdb shows in-frame clones only, minus some. That table is the source of V, J and clone size, and D and trimming were worked out from the DNA. The data contain over 75,000 clones, approximately 84% of them singletons. The clonotype was recovered from a man between 65 and 80 years old with acute or convalescent COVID-19. V and J are TRBV30 and TRBJ2-7; D unclear. Sequencing was done on a sample of peripheral blood. This chain's CDR3 is CAWSATYEQYF. CDR3 in DNA: TGTGCCTGGAGTGCTACCTACGAGCAGTACTTC.